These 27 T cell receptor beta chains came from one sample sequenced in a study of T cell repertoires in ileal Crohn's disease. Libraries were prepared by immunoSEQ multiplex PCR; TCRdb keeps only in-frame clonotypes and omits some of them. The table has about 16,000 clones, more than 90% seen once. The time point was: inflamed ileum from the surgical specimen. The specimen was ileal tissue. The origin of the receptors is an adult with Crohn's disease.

CDR3 sequence: CASSLGTVRTGELFF. DNA for the CDR3: TGTGCCAGCAGCTTGGGGACGGTCAGGACCGGGGAGCTGTTTTTT. V is TRBV5-4 and J is TRBJ2-2; no definite D call. V was shortened by 0 bases and J by 5 bases, with 11 bases between the two germline ends. The germline gives CDR1 SGHNT, CDR2 YYREEE (reference sequence). This CDR3 has 15 amino acids.

The CDR3 is CASLAGRTYEQYF. CDR3 sequence (DNA): TGTGCCAGCTTGGCAGGTAGGACCTACGAGCAGTACTTC. The chain uses TRBV2 and TRBJ2-7; D uncertain. CDR1 SNHLY and CDR2 FYNNEI come from the germline V gene. V was trimmed by 8 bases and J by 2 bases, leaving 13 bases between them. The CDR3 length is 13 residues.

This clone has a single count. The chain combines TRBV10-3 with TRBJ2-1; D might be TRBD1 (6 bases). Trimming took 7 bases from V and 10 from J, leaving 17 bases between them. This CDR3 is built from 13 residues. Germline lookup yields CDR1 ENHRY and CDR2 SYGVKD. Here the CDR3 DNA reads TGTGCCATCACGAGGGGGAGTGTGGGCGAGCAGTTCTTC. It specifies CAITRGSVGEQFF.

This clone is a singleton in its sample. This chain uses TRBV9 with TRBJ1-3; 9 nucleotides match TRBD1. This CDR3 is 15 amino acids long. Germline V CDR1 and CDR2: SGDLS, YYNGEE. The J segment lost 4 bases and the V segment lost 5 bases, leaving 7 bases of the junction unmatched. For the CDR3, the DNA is TGTGCCAGCAGTGAACAGGGGGCTACGGGAAACACCATATATTTT. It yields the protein CASSEQGATGNTIYF.

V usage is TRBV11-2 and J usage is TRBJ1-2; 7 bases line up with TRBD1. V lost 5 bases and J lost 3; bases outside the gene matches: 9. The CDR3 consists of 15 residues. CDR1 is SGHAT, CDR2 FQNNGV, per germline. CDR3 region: CASSKGQAVYYGYTF. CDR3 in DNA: TGTGCCAGCAGCAAAGGACAGGCTGTTTACTATGGCTACACCTTC.

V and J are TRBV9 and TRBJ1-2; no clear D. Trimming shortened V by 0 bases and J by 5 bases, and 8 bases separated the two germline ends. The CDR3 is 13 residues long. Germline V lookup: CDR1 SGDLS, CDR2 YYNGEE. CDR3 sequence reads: CASSVVAGYGYTF. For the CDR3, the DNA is TGTGCCAGCAGCGTAGTTGCGGGTTATGGCTACACCTTC.

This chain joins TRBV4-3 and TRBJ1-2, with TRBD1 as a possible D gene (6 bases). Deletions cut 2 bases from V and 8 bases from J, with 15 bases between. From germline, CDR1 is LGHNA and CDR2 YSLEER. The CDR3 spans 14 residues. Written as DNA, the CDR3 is TGCGCCAGCAGCCAAACCGGGACATTCCGAGGCTACACCTTC. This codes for CASSQTGTFRGYTF.

The CDR3 nucleotides read TGCGCCAGCAGCCGAGGACTAGGGGTGAATACGCAGTATTTT. Protein product: CASSRGLGVNTQYF. The V gene is TRBV4-1, the J gene TRBJ2-3; 7 bases match TRBD2. Losses at the gene ends were 4 bases for V and 7 bases for J; bases not matched to a gene: 8. Germline values: CDR1 MGHRA, CDR2 YSYEKL. This CDR3 has 14 amino acids.

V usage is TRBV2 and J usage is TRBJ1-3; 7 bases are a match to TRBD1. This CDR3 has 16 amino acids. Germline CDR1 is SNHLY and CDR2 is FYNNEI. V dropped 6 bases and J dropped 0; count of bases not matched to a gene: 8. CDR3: CASRGRDSYSGNTIYF. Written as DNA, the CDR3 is TGTGCCAGCAGGGGACGGGACAGCTACTCTGGAAACACCATATATTTT.

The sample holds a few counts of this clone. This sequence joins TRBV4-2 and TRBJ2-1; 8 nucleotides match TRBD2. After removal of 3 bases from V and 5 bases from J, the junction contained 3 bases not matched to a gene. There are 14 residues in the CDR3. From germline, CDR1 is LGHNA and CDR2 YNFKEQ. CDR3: CASSHPGGDNEQFF. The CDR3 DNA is TGTGCCAGCAGCCATCCCGGGGGGGACAATGAGCAGTTCTTC.

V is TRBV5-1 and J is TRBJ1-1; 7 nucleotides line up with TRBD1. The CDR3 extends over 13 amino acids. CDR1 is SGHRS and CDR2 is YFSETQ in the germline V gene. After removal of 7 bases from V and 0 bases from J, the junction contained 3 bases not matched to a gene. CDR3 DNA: TGCGCCAGCTGGGACAGCATGAACACTGAAGCTTTCTTT. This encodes CASWDSMNTEAFF.

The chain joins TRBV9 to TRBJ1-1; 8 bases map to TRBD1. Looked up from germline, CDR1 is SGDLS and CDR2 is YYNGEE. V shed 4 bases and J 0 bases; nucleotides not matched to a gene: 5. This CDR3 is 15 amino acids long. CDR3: CASSPTGALNTEAFF. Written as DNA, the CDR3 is TGTGCCAGCAGCCCGACAGGGGCCTTGAACACTGAAGCTTTCTTT.

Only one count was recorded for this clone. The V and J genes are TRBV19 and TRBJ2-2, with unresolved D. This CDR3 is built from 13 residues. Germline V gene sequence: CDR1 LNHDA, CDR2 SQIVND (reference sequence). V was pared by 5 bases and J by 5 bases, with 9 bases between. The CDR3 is CASSYGWTGELFF. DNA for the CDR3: TGTGCCAGTAGTTACGGTTGGACCGGGGAGCTGTTTTTT.

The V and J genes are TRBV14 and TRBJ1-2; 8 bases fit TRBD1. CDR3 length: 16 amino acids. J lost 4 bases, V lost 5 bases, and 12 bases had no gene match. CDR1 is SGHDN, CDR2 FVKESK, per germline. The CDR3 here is CASSIQRPTGVYGYTF. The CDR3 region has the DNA TGTGCCAGCAGCATCCAAAGGCCGACAGGGGTCTATGGCTACACCTTC.

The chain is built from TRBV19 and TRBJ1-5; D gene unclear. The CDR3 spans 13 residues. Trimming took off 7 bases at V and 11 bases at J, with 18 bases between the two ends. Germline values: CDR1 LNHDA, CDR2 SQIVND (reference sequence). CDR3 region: CASTPWGSGAQHF. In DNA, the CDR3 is TGTGCCAGTACCCCATGGGGTTCAGGAGCCCAGCATTTT.

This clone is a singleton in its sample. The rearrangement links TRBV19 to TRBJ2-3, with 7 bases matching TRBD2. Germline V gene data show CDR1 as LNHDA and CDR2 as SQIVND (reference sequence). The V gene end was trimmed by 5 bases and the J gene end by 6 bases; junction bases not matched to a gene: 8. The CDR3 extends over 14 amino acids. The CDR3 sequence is CASSFGGNLDTQYF. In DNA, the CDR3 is TGTGCCAGTAGTTTCGGGGGGAATCTCGATACGCAGTATTTT.

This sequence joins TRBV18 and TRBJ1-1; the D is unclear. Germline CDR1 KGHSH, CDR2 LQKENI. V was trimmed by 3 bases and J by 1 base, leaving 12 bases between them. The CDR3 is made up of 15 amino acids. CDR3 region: CASSPAPTSNTEAFF. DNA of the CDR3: TGTGCCAGCTCACCGGCCCCCACGTCGAACACTGAAGCTTTCTTT.

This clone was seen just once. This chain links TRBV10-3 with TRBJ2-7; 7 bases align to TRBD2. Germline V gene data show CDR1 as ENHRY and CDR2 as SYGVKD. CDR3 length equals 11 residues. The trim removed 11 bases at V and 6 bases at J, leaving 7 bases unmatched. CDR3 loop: CAGGGSGEQYF. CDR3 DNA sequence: TGTGCCGGGGGGGGATCCGGCGAGCAGTACTTC.

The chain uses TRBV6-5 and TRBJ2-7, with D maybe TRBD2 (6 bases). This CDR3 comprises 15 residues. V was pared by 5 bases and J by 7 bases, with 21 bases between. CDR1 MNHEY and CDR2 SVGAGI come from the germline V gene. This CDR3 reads CASSPVGLGGWEQYF. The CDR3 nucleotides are TGTGCCAGCAGTCCCGTGGGACTTGGAGGCTGGGAGCAGTACTTC.

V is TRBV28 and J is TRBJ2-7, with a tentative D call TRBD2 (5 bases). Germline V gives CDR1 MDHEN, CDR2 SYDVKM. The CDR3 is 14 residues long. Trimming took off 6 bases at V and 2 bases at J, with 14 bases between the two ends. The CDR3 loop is CASSLAGMAYEQYF. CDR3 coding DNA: TGTGCCAGCAGCCTTGCCGGGATGGCCTACGAGCAGTACTTC.

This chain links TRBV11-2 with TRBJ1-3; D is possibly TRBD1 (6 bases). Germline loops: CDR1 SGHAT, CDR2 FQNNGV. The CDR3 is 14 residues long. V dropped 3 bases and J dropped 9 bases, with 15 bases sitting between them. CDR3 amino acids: CASSLTGVDGTIYF. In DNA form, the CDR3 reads TGTGCCAGCAGCTTGACAGGCGTCGACGGCACCATATATTTT.

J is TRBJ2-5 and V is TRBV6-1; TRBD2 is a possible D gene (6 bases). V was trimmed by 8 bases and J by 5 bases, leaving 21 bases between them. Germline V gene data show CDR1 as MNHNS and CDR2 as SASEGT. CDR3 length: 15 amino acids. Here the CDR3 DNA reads TGTGCCAGCGGTCTCCGAGGGCGAAGCGGGGAGACCCAGTACTTC. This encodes CASGLRGRSGETQYF.

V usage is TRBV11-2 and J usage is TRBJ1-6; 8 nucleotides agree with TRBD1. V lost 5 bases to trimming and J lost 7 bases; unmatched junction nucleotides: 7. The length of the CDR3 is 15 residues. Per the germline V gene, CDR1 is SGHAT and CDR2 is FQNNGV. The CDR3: CASSPRTGQNSPLHF. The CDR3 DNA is TGTGCCAGCAGCCCCCGGACAGGGCAGAATTCACCCCTCCACTTT.

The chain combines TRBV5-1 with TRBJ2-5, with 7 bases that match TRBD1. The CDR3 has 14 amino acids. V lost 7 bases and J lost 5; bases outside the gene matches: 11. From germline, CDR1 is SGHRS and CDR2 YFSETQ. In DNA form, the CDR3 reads TGCGCCAGCCAGGGGACGACAGGGTTGGAGACCCAGTACTTC. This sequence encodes CASQGTTGLETQYF.

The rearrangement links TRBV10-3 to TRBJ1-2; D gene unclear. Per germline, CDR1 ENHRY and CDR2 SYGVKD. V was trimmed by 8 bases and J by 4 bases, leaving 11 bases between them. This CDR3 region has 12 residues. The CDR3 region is CAIQEPFYGYTF. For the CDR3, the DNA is TGTGCCATCCAAGAACCCTTCTATGGCTACACCTTC.

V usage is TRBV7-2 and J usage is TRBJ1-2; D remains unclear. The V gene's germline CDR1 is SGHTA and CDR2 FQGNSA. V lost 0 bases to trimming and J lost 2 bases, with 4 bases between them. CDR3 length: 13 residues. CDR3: CASSLATNYGYTF. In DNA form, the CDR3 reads TGTGCCAGCAGCTTAGCCACGAACTATGGCTACACCTTC. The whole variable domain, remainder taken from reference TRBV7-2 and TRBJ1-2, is GAGVSQSPSNKVTEKGKDVELRCDPISGHTALYWYRQSLGQGLEFLIYFQGNSAPDKSGLPSDRFSAERTGGSVSTLTIQRTQQEDSAVYLCASSLATNYGYTFGSGTRLTVV.

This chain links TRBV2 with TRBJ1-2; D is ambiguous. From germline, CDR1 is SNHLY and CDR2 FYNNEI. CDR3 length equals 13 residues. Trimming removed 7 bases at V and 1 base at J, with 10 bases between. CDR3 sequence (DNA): TGTGCCAGCACCCCGGAGATTAACTATGGCTACACCTTC. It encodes CASTPEINYGYTF.